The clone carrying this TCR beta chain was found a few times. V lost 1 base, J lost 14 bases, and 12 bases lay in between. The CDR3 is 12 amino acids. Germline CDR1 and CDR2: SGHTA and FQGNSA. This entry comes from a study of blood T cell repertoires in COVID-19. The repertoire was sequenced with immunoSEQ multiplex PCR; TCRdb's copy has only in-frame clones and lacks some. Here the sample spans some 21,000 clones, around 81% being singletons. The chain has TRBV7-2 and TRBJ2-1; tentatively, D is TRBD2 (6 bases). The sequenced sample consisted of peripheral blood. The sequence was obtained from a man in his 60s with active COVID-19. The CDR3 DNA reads TGTGCCAGCAGCTTAGAGGAAGGAGGGAAGTTCTTC. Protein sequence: CASSLEEGGKFF.